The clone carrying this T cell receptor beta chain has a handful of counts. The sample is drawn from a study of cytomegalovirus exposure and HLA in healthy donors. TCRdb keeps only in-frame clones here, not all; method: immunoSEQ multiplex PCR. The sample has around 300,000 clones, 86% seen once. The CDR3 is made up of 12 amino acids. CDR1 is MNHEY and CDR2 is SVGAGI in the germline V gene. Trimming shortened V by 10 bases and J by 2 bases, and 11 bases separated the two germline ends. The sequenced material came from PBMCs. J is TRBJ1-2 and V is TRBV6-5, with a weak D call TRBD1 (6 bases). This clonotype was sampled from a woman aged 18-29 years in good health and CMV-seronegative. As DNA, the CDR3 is TGTGCCATTAAACAGGGAAACTATGGCTACACCTTC. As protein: CAIKQGNYGYTF.